These 27 T cell receptor beta chains share one sample of origin, sequenced in a study of T cell repertoires in cytomegalovirus infection (dated by TCRdb to about 2019). Sequencer: Illumina HiSeq 1500. TCRdb cleaned the public reads at Q25 with fastp, built clones with MiXCR and kept in-frame beta chains. Rows with a matching CDR3 protein are joined into one entry that keeps the most common DNA and genes. Within this sample are roughly 600,000 distinct CDR3 sequences, with 20% to 25% of them counted one time only. The top ten clonotypes cover 6.5% to 10% of the sample. The sequenced sample was CD8+ T cells from PBMCs. These receptors all stem from a human donor in good health (CMV status not recorded). Some clones in this sample may be carry-over from other donors' samples.

V gene TRBV20-1 combines with J gene TRBJ2-2; 9 bases line up with TRBD1. Germline assignment: CDR1 DFQATT and CDR2 SNEGSKA (reference sequence). With 6 bases clipped from V and 4 bases from J, the junction kept 6 bases outside the gene matches. The CDR3 is made up of 14 amino acids. The DNA of the CDR3 is TGCAGTGCCCAAGACAGGGGGATCACCGGGGAGCTGTTTTTT. This codes for CSAQDRGITGELFF.

The chain employs TRBV20-1 and TRBJ1-2; 8 bases are a match to TRBD1. The CDR3 consists of 15 residues. Germline V gene sequence: CDR1 DFQATT, CDR2 SNEGSKA (reference sequence). After removal of 6 bases from V and 5 bases from J, the junction contained 14 bases not matched to a gene. CDR3 protein: CSARPGQDRDYGYTF. CDR3 DNA: TGCAGTGCCAGGCCCGGCCAGGACAGGGATTATGGCTACACCTTC.

In this sample, this clonotype turned up a few times. The chain is built from TRBV29-1 and TRBJ2-2, with 11 bases identical to TRBD1. Unmatched junction bases numbered 3, after V lost 8 bases and J lost 4 bases. Germline values: CDR1 SQVTM, CDR2 ANQGSEA. This CDR3 region has 13 residues. CDR3: CSSGTGGTGELFF. The CDR3 DNA is TGCAGCTCTGGGACAGGGGGCACCGGGGAGCTGTTTTTT.

The chain joins TRBV13 to TRBJ1-2, with 7 bases matching TRBD1. Germline CDR1 and CDR2: PRHDT and FYEKMQ (reference sequence). This CDR3 contains 13 residues. The V gene end was trimmed by 8 bases and the J gene end by 8 bases; junction bases not matched to a gene: 11. Here the CDR3 reads CASLDQGGNGYTF. CDR3 nucleotides: TGTGCCAGCCTCGATCAGGGGGGGAACGGCTACACCTTC.

The genes are TRBV12-3 or TRBV12-4 and TRBJ2-1; a possible D gene is TRBD2 (5 bases). This CDR3 contains 15 residues. V was shortened by 3 bases and J by 6 bases, with 15 bases between the two germline ends. CDR3 coding DNA: TGTGCCAGCAGTTTCATCCCCGGGGTGCTCAATGAGCAGTTCTTC. Encoded protein: CASSFIPGVLNEQFF.

Only a few counts were recorded for this clonotype. The gene calls are TRBV12-3 or TRBV12-4 and TRBJ2-1, with D possibly called TRBD1 or TRBD2 (5 bases each). The CDR3 length is 14 residues. V gave up 7 bases and J gave up 3 bases, with 13 bases separating them. The CDR3 DNA sequence: TGTGCCAGCATCCGCGGGCAGGGCTACAATGAGCAGTTCTTC. Translating gives CASIRGQGYNEQFF.

This clonotype was counted only a few times. The gene calls are TRBV2 and TRBJ2-1; D may match TRBD1 or TRBD2 (5 bases each). Germline CDR1 and CDR2: SNHLY and FYNNEI. This CDR3 spans 15 amino acids. The ends were cut back, 8 bases at V and 0 bases at J, with 14 bases in the middle. The CDR3 protein is CASPTRDGSYNEQFF. For the CDR3, the DNA is TGTGCCAGCCCCACGAGGGACGGCTCCTACAATGAGCAGTTCTTC.

The chain uses TRBV27 and TRBJ1-1, with TRBD1 as a possible D gene (6 bases). The CDR3 extends over 13 amino acids. Trimming took 3 bases from V and 14 from J, leaving 19 bases between them. Looked up from germline, CDR1 is MNHEY and CDR2 is SMNVEV (reference sequence). The CDR3 bases are TGTGCCAGCAGTTTGGGGGCTCTGGGGGCGAACTTCTTT. Translating it yields CASSLGALGANFF.

Ten or more counts support this clonotype. The chain is built from TRBV7-9 and TRBJ2-2, with unresolved D. The germline V and J ends were trimmed by 3 bases and 0 bases, with 5 bases remaining between them. Germline CDR1 reads SEHNR; CDR2 reads FQNEAQ (reference sequence). The CDR3 has 14 amino acids. CDR3 DNA sequence: TGTGCCAGCAGCTTCCATACGAACACCGGGGAGCTGTTTTTT. It yields the protein CASSFHTNTGELFF.

At least ten counts were recorded for this clonotype. V gene TRBV19 combines with J gene TRBJ2-1; 12 bases fit TRBD2. The CDR3 sequence is 19 residues long. With 4 bases clipped from V and 3 bases from J, the junction kept 13 bases outside the gene matches. The germline CDR1 and CDR2 sequences are LNHDA and SQIVND (reference sequence). CDR3 protein: CASSTGLAGYGPVYNEQFF. The CDR3 DNA follows: TGTGCCAGTAGTACTGGACTAGCGGGGTATGGGCCGGTCTACAATGAGCAGTTCTTC.

Worth noting for this clonotype: Just one base apart from a much larger clone, this may be a read error. The chain carries TRBV7-4 and TRBJ2-1, with 7 bases identical to TRBD2. Germline trimming cut 5 bases from V and 2 bases from J; bases unmatched to any gene: 27. CDR3 length: 22 amino acids. CDR1 is SGHVT, CDR2 SQSDAQ, per germline. The CDR3 bases are TGTGCCAGCAGCACCCCTAGGGTTTTGGCTAGCGGAGATAGAGCGGCCTACAATGAGCAGTTCTTC. Protein: CASSTPRVLASGDRAAYNEQFF. The whole variable domain, remainder taken from reference TRBV7-4 and TRBJ2-1, is GAGVSQSPRYKVAKRGRDVALRCDSISGHVTLYWYRQTLGQGSEVLTYSQSDAQRDKSGRPSGRFSAERPERSVSTLKIQRTEQGDSAVYLCASSTPRVLASGDRAAYNEQFFGPGTRLTVL.

This clonotype appeared many times. This rearrangement joins TRBV7-2 to TRBJ2-1; TRBD2 agrees at 8 bases. After removal of 5 bases from V and 4 bases from J, the junction contained 7 bases not matched to a gene. In germline, CDR1 is SGHTA, CDR2 FQGNSA. The CDR3 contains 15 residues. The CDR3 is CASSPGTSWYNEQFF. The CDR3 DNA is TGTGCCAGCAGCCCCGGGACTAGTTGGTACAATGAGCAGTTCTTC.

This clonotype was counted a few times. This chain uses TRBV7-9 with TRBJ1-5, with 7 positions matching TRBD1. V gave up 4 bases and J gave up 14 bases; unmatched junction bases: 8. CDR1 is SEHNR, CDR2 FQNEAQ, per germline (reference sequence). The CDR3 is 12 residues long. The CDR3 protein is CASSSTGDLKHF. CDR3 DNA sequence: TGTGCCAGCAGCTCCACAGGGGATTTGAAGCATTTT. Supplemented by reference TRBV7-9 and TRBJ1-5, the full variable domain reads DTGVSQNPRHKITKRGQNVTFRCDPISEHNRLYWYRQTLGQGPEFLTYFQNEAQLEKSRLLSDRFSAERPKGSFSTLEIQRTEQGDSAMYLCASSSTGDLKHFGDGTRLSIL.

Only a few counts were recorded for this clonotype. This chain connects TRBV20-1 to TRBJ1-2; D not resolved. Trimming cost V 0 bases and J 4 bases, with 18 bases left between them. The CDR3 is 16 residues long. From germline, CDR1 is DFQATT and CDR2 SNEGSKA (reference sequence). CDR3 region: CSARDPMEDPSYGYTF. The CDR3 nucleotides are TGCAGTGCTAGAGATCCTATGGAGGATCCCTCCTATGGCTACACCTTC.

This clonotype was detected many times. The J gene is TRBJ2-5, the V gene TRBV7-2; weak D call: TRBD2 (6 bases). Trimming removed 5 bases from V and 4 bases from J, with 17 bases in between. CDR3 length: 15 residues. Germline CDR1 reads SGHTA; CDR2 reads FQGNSA. The CDR3 DNA reads as TGTGCCAGCAGCCCGATAGGAGGGCTGCTAGAGACCCAGTACTTC. It is translated as CASSPIGGLLETQYF.

Regarding this clonotype: This sequence may be a read error, since a much larger clone differs from it by one base. The rearrangement links TRBV7-8 to TRBJ2-5; no definite D call. In germline, CDR1 is SGHVS, CDR2 FQNEAQ. This CDR3 is built from 16 residues. CDR3 sequence reads: CANSLADWAMGETQYF. CDR3 coding DNA: TGTGCCAACAGCTTAGCAGATTGGGCCATGGGGGAGACCCAGTACTTC.

This clonotype has at least ten counts. V is TRBV7-2 and J is TRBJ2-5; no clear D. This CDR3 spans 14 amino acids. Trimming pared 2 bases from V and 1 base from J, leaving 8 bases between. Germline V gene sequence: CDR1 SGHTA, CDR2 FQGNSA. This CDR3 is CASSLQSSQETQYF. CDR3 in DNA: TGTGCCAGCAGCTTACAGTCTAGCCAAGAGACCCAGTACTTC.

This clonotype was recorded at least ten times. J is TRBJ2-2 and V is TRBV7-6; tentative D call: TRBD1 (5 bases). In germline, CDR1 is SGHVS, CDR2 FNYEAQ. V lost 2 bases to trimming and J lost 7 bases, with 8 bases between them. This CDR3 is 13 amino acids long. CDR3 nucleotide sequence: TGTGCCAGCAGCTTATTAGGGGACGGGGAGCTGTTTTTT. As protein: CASSLLGDGELFF.

The chain uses TRBV20-1 and TRBJ1-2; D gene unclear. Per germline, CDR1 DFQATT and CDR2 SNEGSKA (reference sequence). The CDR3 is made up of 14 amino acids. CDR3 bases: TGCAGCTTAGACGTGCGGGAGCCCTCCACAGGCTACACCTTC. This translates into CSLDVREPSTGYTF.

This clonotype was seen a handful of times. The chain employs TRBV6-2 or TRBV6-3 and TRBJ2-4; maybe TRBD1 (5 bases). Trimming removed 5 bases at V and 7 bases at J, with 18 bases between. Germline V lookup: CDR1 MNHEY, CDR2 SVGEGT. The CDR3 runs to 15 residues. In nucleotides, the CDR3 is TGTGCCAGCAGTCCCGGTAGGGGTGCAGGGAACATTCAGTACTTC. This sequence encodes CASSPGRGAGNIQYF.

The chain joins TRBV4-1 to TRBJ2-1, with no clear D. The germline CDR1 and CDR2 sequences are MGHRA and YSYEKL. V was shortened by 2 bases and J by 6 bases, with 11 bases between the two germline ends. The CDR3 is 14 amino acids. CDR3 loop: CASSQYSTSNEQFF. CDR3 nucleotide sequence: TGCGCCAGCAGCCAATATTCCACCTCCAATGAGCAGTTCTTC.

This clonotype was observed at least ten times. The chain couples TRBV7-9 to TRBJ1-6; TRBD1 is a possible D gene (5 bases). The V gene's germline CDR1 is SEHNR and CDR2 FQNEAQ (reference sequence). V was trimmed by 5 bases and J by 9 bases, leaving 20 bases between them. This CDR3 is 16 amino acids long. For the CDR3, the DNA is TGTGCCAGCAGCCCCCGGAGTGGCCCAGGGTTTTCACCCCTCCACTTT. Translated, it gives CASSPRSGPGFSPLHF.

The chain combines TRBV7-8 with TRBJ2-1; D call uncertain. Trimming left V 5 bases short and J 6 bases short, with 11 bases between. CDR3 size: 13 residues. Per the germline V gene, CDR1 is SGHVS and CDR2 is FQNEAQ. The CDR3 spells CASSQDTLNEQFF. CDR3 bases: TGTGCCAGCAGCCAAGATACCCTCAATGAGCAGTTCTTC.

To note about this clonotype: It may be a read error: a sequence one base away is much more abundant. V usage is TRBV6-2 or TRBV6-3 and J usage is TRBJ1-2; a weak D match, TRBD1 (5 bases). The ends were cut back, 5 bases at V and 3 bases at J, with 13 bases in the middle. Per the germline V gene, CDR1 is MNHEY and CDR2 is SVGEGT. This CDR3 is 14 amino acids long. The CDR3 DNA reads as TGTGCCAGCAGTCTACAGGAGAACGACTATGGCTACACCTTC. Its translation is CASSLQENDYGYTF.

Only a few counts were recorded for this clonotype. The chain combines TRBV20-1 with TRBJ2-7; D tentatively reads TRBD1 or TRBD2 (6 bases each). The CDR3 has 12 residues. Germline-derived CDR1 and CDR2 are DFQATT and SNEGSKA (reference sequence). Deletions cut 3 bases from V and 3 bases from J, with 9 bases between. The CDR3 nucleotides read TGCAGTGCTAGGGAGGGGGACTACGAGCAGTACGTC. Translated: CSAREGDYEQYV.

With respect to this clonotype: A much larger clone differs by one base, so this may be a read error. This chain joins TRBV7-2 and TRBJ2-4; 8 bases agree with TRBD1. Germline CDR1 reads SGHTA; CDR2 reads FQGNSA. J gave up 2 bases and V 4 bases, and 7 bases lay outside the gene matches. The CDR3 consists of 16 residues. This chain's CDR3 is CASSSSGGETKNIQYF. The DNA of the CDR3 is TGTGCCAGCAGCTCCTCAGGGGGCGAGACCAAAAACATTCAGTACTTC.

This clonotype was counted at least ten times. The chain couples TRBV7-2 to TRBJ2-5; D gene uncertain. The CDR3 contains 15 residues. Trimming left V 5 bases short and J 5 bases short, with 18 bases between. Germline CDR1 reads SGHTA; CDR2 reads FQGNSA. The CDR3 here is CASSPTEWGSETQYF. The CDR3 DNA follows: TGTGCCAGCAGCCCTACAGAGTGGGGTTCGGAGACCCAGTACTTC.